Included here is one TCR beta chain sequence, with context. In the authors' workflow: Counts of nucleated cells, estimated from reference gene primer amplification, were obtained. Using immunoSEQ multiplex PCR, the repertoire was profiled, and TCRdb retains in-frame clones only, with some absent. The V and J calls and clone size were taken over from that table, and D and trimming were inferred from the DNA. The table has about 35,000 clones, about 92% seen once. This sample stems from a study of blood T cell repertoires in COVID-19. For the study at large: Acute-phase and convalescent COVID-19 samples originated in the United States, Italy and Spain. PBMCs, B-cell-depleted T cells, or T cells provided the cDNA or gDNA that made up the material.

The receptor was derived from a man at least 80 years old with acute or convalescent COVID-19. The sample consisted of peripheral blood.

The CDR3 protein is CASSAPPRGQGNGYTF. The CDR3 region has the DNA TGTGCCAGTAGTGCACCTCCTCGGGGACAGGGGAATGGCTACACCTTC. This chain links TRBV19 with TRBJ1-2, with TRBD1 matching over 10 bases. Losses at the gene ends were 5 bases for V and 6 bases for J; bases not matched to a gene: 12. The CDR3 sequence is 16 residues long. CDR1 and CDR2 (germline): LNHDA, SQIVND (reference sequence).